These 2 T cell receptor beta chains were all obtained from the same sample, sequenced in a study of blood T cell repertoires in COVID-19. Profiled with immunoSEQ multiplex PCR; TCRdb holds only in-frame clones, not every one. The data show about 330,000 clones, 85% seen once. Sequenced material: peripheral blood. These receptors all come from a human donor in a cohort sampled during active COVID-19.

This clone was found once. This chain connects TRBV7-8 to TRBJ1-2, with D tentatively TRBD1 (6 bases). Per the germline V gene, CDR1 is SGHVS and CDR2 is FQNEAQ. The V end lost 1 base, the J end lost 7 bases, and 16 bases lay between the germline ends. The CDR3 runs to 15 residues. The CDR3 nucleotides are TGTGCCAGCAGCTTAGGCAATACAGGGTATCGTGGCTACACCTTC. Amino acid sequence: CASSLGNTGYRGYTF.

The rearrangement uses TRBV7-9 and TRBJ2-7; D ambiguous. The CDR3 is 12 amino acids. Between the trimmed V and J ends, which lost 2 bases and 0 bases, there was a span of 2 bases. The germline V gene encodes CDR1 SEHNR and CDR2 FQNEAQ (reference sequence). The CDR3 bases are TGTGCCAGCAGCTTACACTCCTACGAGCAGTACTTC. It is translated as CASSLHSYEQYF.